This T cell receptor (beta chain) was identified in a study of radiation and T cells in renal cell carcinoma. Notes on the study in general: From baseline, blood top tumor clonotypes peaked at 2 weeks post-radiation.

The assay was immunoSEQ multiplex PCR, and TCRdb's table has in-frame clones only and misses some. The sample carries 130,000 to 150,000 clones, more than 70% recorded once. This CDR3 has 14 amino acids. V dropped 4 bases and J dropped 3; count of bases not matched to a gene: 1. Germline assignment: CDR1 SNHLY and CDR2 FYNNEI. This clone was picked up a small number of times. The antigen is unknown. The time point denotes: baseline pretreatment blood. The treatment here: 15 Gy SBRT to primary tumor, nephrectomy 4 weeks later. Sequenced material: blood, taken from a patient whose treatment included radiotherapy and nephrectomy. This sequence joins TRBV2 and TRBJ1-5; TRBD1 agrees at 9 bases. This TCR derives from a woman aged 45 to 65 with renal cell carcinoma. Here the CDR3 DNA reads TGTGCCAGCAGTGGACAGGGGGTCAATCAGCCCCAGCATTTT. Residues: CASSGQGVNQPQHF.